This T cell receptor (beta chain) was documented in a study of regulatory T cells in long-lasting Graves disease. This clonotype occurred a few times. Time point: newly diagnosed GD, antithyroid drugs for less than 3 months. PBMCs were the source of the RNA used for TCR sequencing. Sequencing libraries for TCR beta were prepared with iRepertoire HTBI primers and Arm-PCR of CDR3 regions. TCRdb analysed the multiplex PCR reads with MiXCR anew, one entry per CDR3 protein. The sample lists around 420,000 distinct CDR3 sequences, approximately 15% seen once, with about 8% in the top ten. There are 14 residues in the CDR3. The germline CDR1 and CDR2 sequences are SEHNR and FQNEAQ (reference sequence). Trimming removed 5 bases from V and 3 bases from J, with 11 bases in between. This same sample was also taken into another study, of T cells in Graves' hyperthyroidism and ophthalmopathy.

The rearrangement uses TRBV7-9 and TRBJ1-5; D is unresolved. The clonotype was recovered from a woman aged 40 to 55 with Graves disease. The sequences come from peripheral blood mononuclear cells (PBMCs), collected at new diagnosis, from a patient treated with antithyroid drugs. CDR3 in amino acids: CASSAPGSNQPQHF. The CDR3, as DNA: TGTGCCAGCAGCGCCCCGGGGTCCAATCAGCCCCAGCATTTT. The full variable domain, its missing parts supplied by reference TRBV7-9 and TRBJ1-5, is DTGVSQNPRHKITKRGQNVTFRCDPISEHNRLYWYRQTLGQGPEFLTYFQNEAQLEKSRLLSDRFSAERPKGSFSTLEIQRTEQGDSAMYLCASSAPGSNQPQHFGDGTRLSIL.